The clone carrying this TCR beta chain was seen a few times. This sample was included in a study of low-dose radiotherapy and immunotherapy resistance in tumors. Study in general: Every two weeks, cyclophosphamide 200 mg/m2 was infused one day before radiation plus immunotherapy.

The V segment lost 6 bases and the J segment 0 bases; nucleotides outside the gene matches: 8. The CDR3 extends over 16 amino acids. Looked up from germline, CDR1 is ENHRY and CDR2 is SYGVKD. With TRAV- and TRBV-specific primers, first-strand cDNA was made, covering the alpha and beta chains. Amplification of TCRs used a constant-region primer and V-primer adapter for around 20 PCR cycles. mRNA, once isolated, was amplified by in vitro transcription. Using its own MiXCR run on the reads, TCRdb lists one record per CDR3 protein. This sample has tens of thousands of distinct CDR3 sequences, with around 20% found just once. Time point denoted: after trial treatment. Treatment described: LDRT plus nivolumab, ipilimumab, low-dose cyclophosphamide and aspirin (RACIN trial).

This receptor was obtained from a female donor with ovarian cancer. The material was PBMCs, obtained after low-dose radiotherapy plus immunotherapy. This chain connects TRBV10-3 to TRBJ2-1; 7 nucleotides agree with TRBD1. CDR3 sequence (DNA): TGTGCCATCAGCCGGACAGGCTCAAACTCCTACAATGAGCAGTTCTTC. Translation gives CAISRTGSNSYNEQFF.